This T cell receptor (beta chain) was recovered during a study of blood T cell repertoires in COVID-19. Study context: The samples span acute and convalescent COVID-19 from the United States, Italy and Spain. T cells, B-cell-depleted T cells, or PBMCs supplied cDNA or gDNA.

The CDR3 is 16 amino acids. V lost 1 base to trimming and J lost 0 bases; unmatched junction nucleotides: 3. Germline CDR1 is SGHTA and CDR2 is FQGTGA. TCRdb keeps only in-frame clones here, not all; method: immunoSEQ multiplex PCR. The profile shows about 180,000 clones, around nine tenths of them singletons. Sequences were obtained from peripheral blood. V and J are TRBV7-3 and TRBJ2-3; 8 bases are a match to TRBD2. The clonotype originates from a woman in her seventies with COVID-19, enrolled during active disease. This CDR3 is CASSLSSGVSTDTQYF. The CDR3 DNA reads as TGTGCCAGCAGCTTAAGTAGCGGGGTGAGCACAGATACGCAGTATTTT.